The 22 T cell receptor beta chains below all came from one sample that was sequenced in a study of blood T cells in healthy people across ages. PCR was performed a second time for roughly 7 to 11 cycles using a sample-barcoded 5' primer and a J-beta primer mix. TCRdb independently ran MiXCR on the 5' RACE reads; one entry per CDR3 protein. The data show hundreds of thousands of distinct CDR3 sequences, more than 55% seen once. Sequencing was done on a sample of blood. These receptor sequences come from a man in his forties in good health.

This clonotype has just a few counts. This rearrangement joins TRBV4-2 to TRBJ2-6, with D tentatively TRBD2 (6 bases). Germline V lookup: CDR1 LGHNA, CDR2 YNFKEQ. The V gene lost 1 base and the J gene lost 0 bases, with 16 bases spanning the gap. The CDR3 loop spans 19 amino acids. The CDR3 protein is CASSQVLGGVSSGANVLTF. CDR3 nucleotides: TGTGCCAGCAGCCAAGTTCTCGGGGGAGTTTCCTCTGGGGCCAACGTCCTGACTTTC.

This clonotype was observed a few times. The chain employs TRBV20-1 and TRBJ2-1; D is unresolved. The CDR3 spans 14 residues. CDR1 is DFQATT and CDR2 is SNEGSKA in the germline V gene (reference sequence). V lost 0 bases to trimming and J lost 3 bases, with 9 bases between them. The CDR3 DNA is TGCAGTGCTAGAGATGGGGTCGGCTACAATGAGCAGTTCTTC. This encodes CSARDGVGYNEQFF.

V usage is TRBV12-3 or TRBV12-4 and J usage is TRBJ2-3; D gene uncertain. There are 14 residues in the CDR3. Trimming removed 6 bases at V and 6 bases at J, with 16 bases between. CDR3 in DNA: TGTGCCAGCAGCCCGAGCTTTAAGACGGATACGCAGTATTTT. Translating it yields CASSPSFKTDTQYF.

The chain has TRBV20-1 and TRBJ1-1; D not certain. Trimming pared 3 bases from V and 0 bases from J, leaving 11 bases between. The length of the CDR3 is 14 residues. The germline V gene has CDR1 DFQATT and CDR2 SNEGSKA (reference sequence). The CDR3 DNA sequence: TGCAGTGCTAGCGGCGGGATATTGAACACTGAAGCTTTCTTT. It specifies CSASGGILNTEAFF.

The rearrangement joins TRBV4-3 to TRBJ2-7, with D maybe TRBD2 (6 bases). Per the germline V gene, CDR1 is LGHNA and CDR2 is YSLEER. Trimming took 5 bases from V and 9 from J, leaving 23 bases between them. The CDR3 extends over 15 amino acids. Here the CDR3 reads CASSMGNDRDSPQYF. The CDR3 bases are TGCGCCAGCAGCATGGGAAACGACCGGGACTCCCCGCAGTACTTC.

The chain uses TRBV4-3 and TRBJ1-5; D call uncertain. Trimming cost V 0 bases and J 0 bases, with 9 bases left between them. CDR3 length: 16 residues. Germline CDR1 is LGHNA and CDR2 is YSLEER. Here the CDR3 DNA reads TGCGCCAGCAGCCAAGAGCGGCAATATAGCAATCAGCCCCAGCATTTT. Amino acid sequence: CASSQERQYSNQPQHF.

This clonotype appeared a few times. The chain combines TRBV2 with TRBJ2-3; D may correspond to TRBD1 or TRBD2 (5 bases each). V lost 11 bases to trimming and J lost 1 base, with 7 bases between them. The CDR3 totals 11 residues. Germline values: CDR1 SNHLY, CDR2 FYNNEI. DNA for the CDR3: TGTGCCGGGGGTGGCACAGATACGCAGTATTTT. Translated: CAGGGTDTQYF.

This clonotype was seen a few times. The chain employs TRBV3-1 and TRBJ2-7; 8 bases match TRBD2. Germline V gene lookup returns CDR1 LGHDT and CDR2 YNNKEL (reference sequence). CDR3 length: 15 residues. The V gene end was trimmed by 0 bases and the J gene end by 5 bases; junction bases not matched to a gene: 6. The CDR3 DNA is TGTGCCAGCAGCCAAGATGGGACTAGGGCGGACGAGCAGTACTTC. It yields the protein CASSQDGTRADEQYF.

This clonotype was observed a few times. The chain employs TRBV4-2 and TRBJ2-3; no firm D call. The germline V and J ends were trimmed by 5 bases and 2 bases, with 11 bases remaining between them. The CDR3 is 14 amino acids. The germline V gene encodes CDR1 LGHNA and CDR2 YNFKEQ. The DNA of the CDR3 is TGTGCCAGCAGCTGGCTGAGTTCCACAGATACGCAGTATTTT. Amino acid sequence: CASSWLSSTDTQYF.

The chain combines TRBV12-3 or TRBV12-4 with TRBJ2-1, with D unclear. With 4 bases removed from V and 5 bases from J, the gap between germline ends came to 6 bases. This CDR3 region has 12 residues. CDR3 nucleotide sequence: TGTGCCAGCAGTTATTGGGACAATGAGCAGTTCTTC. Its translation: CASSYWDNEQFF.

The J gene is TRBJ2-4, the V gene TRBV28; the match to TRBD1 covers 7 bases. The CDR3 runs 15 residues. The ends lost 5 bases at V and 4 bases at J; junction bases unmatched: 8. Germline lookup yields CDR1 MDHEN and CDR2 SYDVKM. The CDR3 region has the DNA TGTGCCAGCAGTCCCCGGGACAGCCAGAAAAACATTCAGTACTTC. Translated, it gives CASSPRDSQKNIQYF.

The rearrangement links TRBV12-3 or TRBV12-4 to TRBJ2-5; D gene ambiguous. V was shortened by 2 bases and J by 11 bases, with 15 bases between the two germline ends. The CDR3 runs to 13 residues. The CDR3 loop reads CASSLRLGDKQYF. DNA of the CDR3: TGTGCCAGCAGTTTAAGGTTAGGCGATAAGCAGTACTTC.

This clonotype was observed a handful of times. The chain uses TRBV15 and TRBJ1-2; 8 bases align to TRBD1. Trimming cost V 4 bases and J 8 bases; bases outside gene matches: 12. The CDR3 sequence is 15 residues long. Germline CDR1 is LNHNV and CDR2 is YYDKDF (reference sequence). The CDR3 sequence is CATSTEGTGFRGYTF. For the CDR3, the DNA is TGTGCCACCAGCACCGAAGGGACAGGCTTTCGGGGCTACACCTTC.

The DNA of the CDR3 is TGTGCCAGCAGCTTCGGGGGGAGTAGATACGAGCAGTACTTC. Protein sequence: CASSFGGSRYEQYF. This sequence joins TRBV7-2 and TRBJ2-5, with 7 positions matching TRBD2. The J call is in doubt because the DNA end fits TRBJ2-7 better. This CDR3 has 14 amino acids. CDR1 SGHTA and CDR2 FQGNSA come from the germline V gene.

The rearrangement uses TRBV9 and TRBJ2-5; D uncertain. The V and J ends lost 3 bases and 3 bases respectively, with 18 bases between them. Looked up from germline, CDR1 is SGDLS and CDR2 is YYNGEE. The CDR3 length is 16 residues. CDR3 DNA sequence: TGTGCCAGCAGCGGTTCCGGCGACGGGCGGAAAGAGACCCAGTACTTC. This codes for CASSGSGDGRKETQYF.

V gene TRBV14 combines with J gene TRBJ2-7, with 7 positions matching TRBD1. The CDR3 is 19 amino acids. The V segment lost 0 bases and the J segment 3 bases; nucleotides outside the gene matches: 17. Germline loops: CDR1 SGHDN, CDR2 FVKESK. The DNA for the CDR3 is TGTGCCAGCAGCCAAGACCGCTTTACTCACCGGGACAGAGTCTACGAGCAGTACTTC. Amino acid sequence: CASSQDRFTHRDRVYEQYF.

The gene calls are TRBV5-4 and TRBJ2-3; TRBD2 agrees at 11 bases. Germline V lookup: CDR1 SGHNT, CDR2 YYREEE (reference sequence). This CDR3 is 16 amino acids long. V shed 3 bases, J shed 6 bases, and the junction held 9 bases outside the gene matches. In DNA, the CDR3 is TGTGCCAGCAGCTCACCATTAGCGGGGGGGACGGATACGCAGTATTTT. This encodes CASSSPLAGGTDTQYF.

This chain connects TRBV7-3 to TRBJ2-2, with 9 bases aligning to TRBD1. V shed 5 bases, J shed 2 bases, and the junction held 12 bases outside the gene matches. CDR3 size: 18 residues. The V gene's germline CDR1 is SGHTA and CDR2 FQGTGA. The CDR3 reads CASSPDRGSLTNTGELFF. CDR3 sequence (DNA): TGTGCCAGCAGCCCGGACAGGGGTTCCCTGACCAACACCGGGGAGCTGTTTTTT.

This clonotype was seen just once. J is TRBJ2-3 and V is TRBV20-1; D may be TRBD1 or TRBD2 (5 bases each). Trimming took 2 bases from V and 10 from J, leaving 16 bases between them. The CDR3 covers 13 residues. CDR1 is DFQATT, CDR2 SNEGSKA, per germline (reference sequence). The CDR3 loop reads CSARTVGRDPQYF. The CDR3 bases are TGCAGTGCTAGAACGGTCGGTCGGGACCCGCAGTATTTT.

The V call is TRBV6-6, the J call TRBJ2-4; TRBD1 matches 7 bases. CDR1 and CDR2 from the germline V gene are MNHNY and SVGAGI (reference sequence). The CDR3 totals 13 residues. J was trimmed by 6 bases and V by 9 bases; bases with no gene match: 8. The CDR3 is CASSSGTVNIQYF. The CDR3 DNA follows: TGTGCCAGTTCATCCGGGACAGTAAACATTCAGTACTTC.

The CDR3 sequence is CASSSTRTSGNNEQFF. The CDR3 DNA reads TGTGCCAGCAGTTCCACCCGGACTAGCGGAAACAATGAGCAGTTCTTC. The V gene is TRBV28, the J gene TRBJ2-1; 10 bases align to TRBD2. This CDR3 region has 16 residues. The V gene end was trimmed by 4 bases and the J gene end by 5 bases; junction bases not matched to a gene: 8. Germline V gene sequence: CDR1 MDHEN, CDR2 SYDVKM.

The chain joins TRBV6-1 to TRBJ2-3, with D possibly being TRBD2 (6 bases). The CDR3 spans 14 residues. V lost 8 bases and J 3 bases, leaving 15 bases between the germline ends. The germline V gene encodes CDR1 MNHNS and CDR2 SASEGT. CDR3 in amino acids: CASGLAGRTDTQYF. In nucleotides, the CDR3 is TGTGCCAGCGGGTTGGCGGGGAGAACAGATACGCAGTATTTT.